This T cell receptor beta chain was sequenced in a study of Ad26.COV2.S vaccination and SARS-CoV-2 variants. Study-level findings and limits: Vaccine recipients showed a spike-specific TCR breadth that was higher than in placebo recipients. Similar non-spike TCR breadth was seen in vaccine and placebo recipients.

Produced via immunoSEQ multiplex PCR; TCRdb's table is partial and in-frame only. The sample lists over 100,000 clones; around three quarters were seen once. A word on this clone: What it recognizes is unknown.

Germline V CDR1 and CDR2: GTSNPN, SVGIG (reference sequence). V was cut by 1 base and J by 7 bases, with 12 bases left in between. CDR3 length equals 13 residues. This sequence was found in a human donor who had recovered from COVID-19. This chain connects TRBV30 to TRBJ2-3; TRBD1 might be the D (5 bases). Material: peripheral blood, obtained after recovery from COVID-19. Written as DNA, the CDR3 is TGTGCCTGGAGTGACGGCCAGGGATATACGCAGTATTTT. Residues: CAWSDGQGYTQYF.